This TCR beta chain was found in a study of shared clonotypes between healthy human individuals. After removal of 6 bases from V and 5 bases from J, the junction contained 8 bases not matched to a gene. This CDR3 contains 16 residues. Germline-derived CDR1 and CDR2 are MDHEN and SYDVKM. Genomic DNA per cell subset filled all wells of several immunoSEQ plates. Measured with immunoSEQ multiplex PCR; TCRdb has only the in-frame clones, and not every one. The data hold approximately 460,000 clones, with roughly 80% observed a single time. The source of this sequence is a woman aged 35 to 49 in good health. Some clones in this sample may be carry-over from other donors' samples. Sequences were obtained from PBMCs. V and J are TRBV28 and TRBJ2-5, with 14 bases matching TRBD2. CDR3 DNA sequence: TGTGCCAGCAGGCTCGGGACTAGCGGGAGTCGGGAGACCCAGTACTTC. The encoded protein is CASRLGTSGSRETQYF.